Sequencing of this T cell receptor (beta chain) was carried out in a study of T cell responses to AZD1222 COVID-19 vaccine (TCRdb year 2021). In the study overall: AZD1222 recipients whose second dose came at about 4 weeks and those whose second dose came at about 12 weeks were combined into one group, since spike-specific TCR depth and breadth did not differ between the two schedules. Enrollment into the trials was organized by age into subgroups of 18-55, 56-69 and 70-plus years, and those subgroups contained approximately 150, 30 and 60 TCR-sequenced participants, respectively. A total of 233 trial participants underwent TCR sequencing, of whom 200 to 220 had received two doses of AZD1222 and approximately 26 had received two doses of the MenACWY control vaccine. The research as a whole found: Participants were mostly white British and included more females than males, and it was suggested by the authors that clonal diversity may have been underestimated. Conclusions about previously exposed vaccinees were limited because only five to seven AZD1222 recipients were SARS-CoV-2 seropositive at baseline. Vaccine-associated CD4 TCRs spanned the whole spike protein, with dominant responses in regions 160-218 and 743-854. Nearly half of unique spike-specific TCRs reportedly recognized epitopes outside regions mutated in the B.1.351 and B.1.1.7 variants. Because no samples from the day 14 peak response were available, repertoires could be characterized only after the peak T cell response. The 56-69-year group was small, and its depth increase did not reach significance, likely because of low power. A significant rise in spike-specific TCR breadth and depth was observed after two AZD1222 doses relative to day 0 and relative to MenACWY recipients.

There are 15 amino acids in the CDR3, from cysteine to phenylalanine inclusive. Only the CDR3 DNA is retained, 45 bases long and in frame from the first base. Trimming leaves V shorter by 5 bases and J shorter by 5 bases, with the junction holding 9 bases beyond the gene matches. From the germline V gene, CDR1 is MNHEY and CDR2 is SVGAGI. Read against the paper, the sample's time point label means: baseline before first vaccination. Samples from vaccinated people were obtained from the UK trials COV001 and COV002, which included a single-blind randomized controlled phase 2/3 trial of AZD1222 (ChAdOx1 nCoV-19) in healthy adults. Trial participant PBMC samples were collected at day 0 and day 28 after the second dose for TCRbeta chain sequencing. As to this clone: Its antigen has not been determined. Qualities for individual bases were not recorded, and no much larger clone is one base off.

The CDR3 regions of human TCRbeta chains were analyzed by immunosequencing. In the source study's methods: TCRs in the repertoires were matched against a reference library of SARS-CoV-2-specific TCRs that had been generated with the MIRA antigen-specificity platform. Breadth was defined as the fraction of unique TCRs that were SARS-CoV-2-associated, and depth was defined as the fraction of total T cells that were SARS-CoV-2-associated. Using the MIRA data, each spike-specific TCR was mapped to the spike region that the TCR reacts to and placed in a CD4 or CD8 class. Log10-transformed breadth and depth values were compared by one-way ANOVA with Sidak's multiple comparisons tests. This immuneACCESS table, as held by TCRdb, lists in-frame sequences with V and J called but not all clones. Of the missing ones, under half trace to an unresolved V gene in checked studies; the others have no known cause. V, J and clone size derive from that table, while D and trimming were established from the DNA sequence. This sample holds 180,000 or so clones; 70% to 90% were observed only once. The ten largest account for about 8% of the sample.

The source was peripheral blood, collected on day 0 of AZD1222 vaccination. The TCR sequence derives from an adult in good health. The chain links TRBV6-5 with TRBJ2-5, with TRBD1 matching 9 junction bases. The CDR3 in this case is CASSKLTGGAETQYF. The DNA is as follows: TGTGCCAGCAGTAAATTAACAGGGGGCGCGGAGACCCAGTACTTC.